The T cell receptor (beta chain) described here comes from a study of OX40 agonist ivuxolimab in advanced cancers. Study-wide background: Three patients got partial responses; one had hepatocellular carcinoma and two had cutaneous melanoma.

Notes on the study in general: Within 6 weeks, CD4+ and CD8+ blood T cells expanded clonally at 0.1 to 3.0 mg/kg.

Exclusion of a patient followed from autoimmune disease history or systemic immunosuppression. With respect to this clone: The antigen is unknown.

Only in-frame clones appear in the TCRdb table, and some are missing; sequencing was by immunoSEQ multiplex PCR. The top ten clones hold about 1% of a sample with around 140,000 clones, 75% to 95% of them seen once. V was clipped by 8 bases and J by 5 bases, with 9 bases between them. CDR3 length: 11 amino acids. Germline V gene sequence: CDR1 MNHEY, CDR2 SVGAGI. This chain uses TRBV6-5 with TRBJ1-1; D possibly corresponds to TRBD1 (5 bases). Sequenced here: CD4+ or CD8+ T cells sorted from blood, sampled in a trial of the OX40 agonist ivuxolimab. This clonotype was obtained from an adult with an advanced solid tumor such as melanoma, head and neck, liver or kidney cancer. CDR3 DNA sequence: TGTGCCAGCCGGGGGGGGACTGAAGCTTTCTTT. The encoded protein is CASRGGTEAFF.